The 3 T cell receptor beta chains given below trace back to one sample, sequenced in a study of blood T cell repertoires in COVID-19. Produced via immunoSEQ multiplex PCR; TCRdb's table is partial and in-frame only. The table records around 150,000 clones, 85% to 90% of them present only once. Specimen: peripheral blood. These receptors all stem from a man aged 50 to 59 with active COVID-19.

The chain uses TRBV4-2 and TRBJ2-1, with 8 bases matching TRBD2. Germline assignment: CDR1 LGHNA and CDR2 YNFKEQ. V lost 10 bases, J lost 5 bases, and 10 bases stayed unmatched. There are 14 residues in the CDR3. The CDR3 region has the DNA TGTGCCACCCATAACTTGCGGGAGGACAATGAGCAGTTCTTC. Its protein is CATHNLREDNEQFF.

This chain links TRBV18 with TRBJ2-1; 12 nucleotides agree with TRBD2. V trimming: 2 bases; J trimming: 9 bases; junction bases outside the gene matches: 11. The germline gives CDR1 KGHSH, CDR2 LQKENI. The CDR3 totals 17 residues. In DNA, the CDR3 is TGTGCCAGCTCACCATCCGAGACTAGCGGGGGAGCGGGTGAGCAGTTCTTC. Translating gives CASSPSETSGGAGEQFF.

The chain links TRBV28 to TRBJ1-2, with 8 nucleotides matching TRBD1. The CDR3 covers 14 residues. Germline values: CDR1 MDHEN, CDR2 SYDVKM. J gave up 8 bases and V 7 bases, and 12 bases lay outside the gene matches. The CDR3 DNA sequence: TGTGCCAGCATGTTAGGAGACAGGGGAGGAGGCTACACCTTC. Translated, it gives CASMLGDRGGGYTF.